These 9 T cell receptor beta chains were sequenced from one sample in a study of T-cell reconstitution after alpha-beta-depleted transplantation in children. Molecular barcoding with unique molecular identifiers was used for the TCRbeta library. A single record per CDR3 protein comes from TCRdb applying MiXCR to the PCR reads. The table includes 40,000 to 60,000 distinct CDR3 sequences, about 10% detected once. Material: PBMCs, mostly from graft donor cells, obtained 60 days after TCRalphabeta/CD19-depleted stem cell transplant. The receptors originated from a male patient between 2 and 10 years old who had a stem cell transplant for chronic granulomatous disease, so the T cells may come from the graft donor.

This clonotype was found many times. The chain links TRBV20-1 to TRBJ2-3; D assignment may be TRBD1 or TRBD2 (6 bases each). CDR1 and CDR2 from the germline V gene are DFQATT and SNEGSKA (reference sequence). V was clipped by 0 bases and J by 1 base, with 11 bases between them. This CDR3 has 15 residues. CDR3 amino acids: CSAREGGPRTDTQYF. CDR3 DNA: TGCAGTGCTAGAGAAGGGGGGCCCCGCACAGATACGCAGTATTTT.

This clonotype has at least ten counts. The chain couples TRBV5-5 to TRBJ1-2, with 7 bases lining up with TRBD1. Per the germline V gene, CDR1 is SGHKS and CDR2 is YYEKEE (reference sequence). The V gene end was trimmed by 4 bases and the J gene end by 6 bases; junction bases not matched to a gene: 15. CDR3 length: 16 residues. The CDR3 reads CASSTQTGPGPDGYTF. As DNA, the CDR3 is TGTGCCAGCAGCACTCAGACAGGGCCAGGACCTGATGGCTACACCTTC.

This clonotype was detected many times. The J gene is TRBJ2-1, the V gene TRBV19; D possibly uses TRBD1 or TRBD2 (5 bases each). This CDR3 comprises 15 residues. The V end lost 5 bases, the J end lost 3 bases, and 14 bases lay between the germline ends. Germline V gives CDR1 LNHDA, CDR2 SQIVND (reference sequence). The CDR3 region is CASSLSGTGYNEQFF. The CDR3 bases are TGTGCCAGTAGTTTATCCGGGACCGGCTACAATGAGCAGTTCTTC.

This clonotype was counted many times. The rearrangement uses TRBV27 and TRBJ2-3; D is uncertain. Trimming removed 2 bases from V and 6 bases from J, with 18 bases in between. The CDR3 is 16 amino acids. Germline V gene lookup returns CDR1 MNHEY and CDR2 SMNVEV (reference sequence). CDR3 in amino acids: CASSLTSSPHTDTQYF. CDR3 in DNA: TGTGCCAGCAGTTTAACGTCTAGTCCCCACACGGATACGCAGTATTTT.

This chain uses TRBV7-9 with TRBJ1-4; TRBD1 matches at 7 bases. The CDR3 extends over 17 amino acids. Germline values: CDR1 SEHNR, CDR2 FQNEAQ (reference sequence). J was trimmed by 7 bases and V by 1 base; bases with no gene match: 12. The DNA for the CDR3 is TGTGCCAGCAGCTTAGGACGACAGGGTGGAAGCGGTGAAAAACTGTTTTTT. Amino acid sequence: CASSLGRQGGSGEKLFF.

This clonotype was seen a handful of times. The V and J genes are TRBV21-1 and TRBJ1-2. TRBV21-1 is marked as a pseudogene. The length of the CDR3 is 13 residues. The CDR3 DNA sequence: TGTGCCAGCAGCAGGCGACGGGTCGATGGCTACACCTTC. Its protein product is CASSRRRVDGYTF.

This clonotype appeared a few times. The rearrangement uses TRBV2 and TRBJ2-3; a weak D match, TRBD2 (6 bases). CDR1 and CDR2 from the germline V gene are SNHLY and FYNNEI. This CDR3 contains 12 residues. In nucleotides, the CDR3 is TGTAATAGCGGACCTAGCACAGATACGCAGTATTTT. It translates to CNSGPSTDTQYF.

The gene calls are TRBV10-3 and TRBJ1-2, with D perhaps TRBD1 (5 bases). The CDR3 contains 15 residues. The germline V gene has CDR1 ENHRY and CDR2 SYGVKD. V dropped 6 bases and J dropped 5 bases, with 19 bases sitting between them. CDR3 loop: CAIRAPLRDSYGYTF. In DNA, the CDR3 is TGTGCCATCAGGGCCCCGCTCCGGGACTCATATGGCTACACCTTC.

This clonotype appeared many times. CDR3: CASSQGYQPQHF. The DNA of the CDR3 is TGTGCCAGCAGCCAAGGTTATCAGCCCCAGCATTTT. J is TRBJ1-5 and V is TRBV14, with unresolved D. V lost 1 base to trimming and J lost 5 bases, with 3 bases between them. The CDR3 loop spans 12 amino acids. The germline CDR1 and CDR2 sequences are SGHDN and FVKESK.